The clone carrying this T cell receptor beta chain came up many times. Its antigen is undetermined. Germline CDR1 SGDLS, CDR2 YYNGEE. V lost 2 bases and J 8 bases, leaving 8 bases between the germline ends. This CDR3 has 12 amino acids. Graves' hyperthyroidism qualified as stable when ophthalmopathy did not progress within 18 months. Clinical symptoms, serum thyroxine and TRAb, thyroid ultrasound and orbital computed tomography were used for the diagnoses. The data derive from a study of T cells in Graves' hyperthyroidism and ophthalmopathy. Amplification of TCR beta CDR3 regions used RNA as the template. When the TCR CDR3 underwent first-round RT-PCR, the HTBI primer set was used. TCRdb called the multiplex PCR reads again in MiXCR, with one record for every CDR3 protein. Seen here are under 400,000 distinct CDR3 sequences, 15% to 20% observed once, and the top ten hold around 47%. Overall study results and limits: Most thyroid clonotypes with frequency above 0.001 were detected in blood.

This TCR was sampled from a woman aged 45 to 65 with Graves' hyperthyroidism. J is TRBJ2-1 and V is TRBV9; unclear D gene. Sequencing was done on a sample of blood. In nucleotides, the CDR3 is TGTGCCAGCAGCGTCGGCTTGGATGAGCAGTTCTTC. Translating gives CASSVGLDEQFF.